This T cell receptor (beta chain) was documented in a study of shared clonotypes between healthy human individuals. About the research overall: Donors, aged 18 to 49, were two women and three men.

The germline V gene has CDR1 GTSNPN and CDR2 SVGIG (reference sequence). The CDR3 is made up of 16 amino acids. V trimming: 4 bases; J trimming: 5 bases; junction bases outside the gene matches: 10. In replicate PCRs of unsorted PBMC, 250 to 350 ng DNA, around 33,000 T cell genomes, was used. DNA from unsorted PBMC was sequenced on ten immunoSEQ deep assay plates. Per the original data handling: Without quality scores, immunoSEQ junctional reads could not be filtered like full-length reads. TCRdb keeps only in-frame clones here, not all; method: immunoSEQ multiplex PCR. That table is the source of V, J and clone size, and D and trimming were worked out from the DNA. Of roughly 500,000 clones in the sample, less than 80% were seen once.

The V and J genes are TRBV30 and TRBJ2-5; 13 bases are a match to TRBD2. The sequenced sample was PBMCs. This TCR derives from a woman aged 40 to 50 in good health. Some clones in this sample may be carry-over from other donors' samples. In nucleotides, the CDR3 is TGTGCCTGGACTCCCAGAGGACTAGCGGGAGACGAGACCCAGTACTTC. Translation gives CAWTPRGLAGDETQYF.